The 20 T cell receptor beta chains reported below all come from one sample, sequenced in a study of T cell responses to AZD1222 COVID-19 vaccine. Assay used: immunoSEQ multiplex PCR; TCRdb lists only in-frame clones, some missing. The data hold 110,000 or so clones, with about 85% observed a single time. The sample in question was peripheral blood, obtained 28 days after the second AZD1222 dose. The source is an adult who received the AZD1222 COVID-19 vaccine.

This chain links TRBV6-2 or TRBV6-3 with TRBJ1-1; D is unclear. Germline loops: CDR1 MNHEY, CDR2 SVGEGT. This CDR3 region has 14 residues. V was pared by 0 bases and J by 2 bases, with 7 bases between. The CDR3 loop reads CASSYSGKNTEAFF. CDR3 bases: TGTGCCAGCAGTTACTCAGGGAAAAACACTGAAGCTTTCTTT.

The chain carries TRBV5-6 and TRBJ1-3; D not certain. Germline V CDR1 and CDR2: SGHDT, YYEEEE. The V and J ends lost 4 bases and 0 bases respectively, with 14 bases between them. CDR3 length: 16 amino acids. The CDR3 DNA follows: TGTGCCAGCAGCCGGGCGGCGGTAAGCTCTGGAAACACCATATATTTT. Translated, it gives CASSRAAVSSGNTIYF.

This chain joins TRBV30 and TRBJ1-4; no firm D call. Deletions cut 0 bases from V and 8 bases from J, with 16 bases between. The germline gives CDR1 GTSNPN, CDR2 SVGIG (reference sequence). This CDR3 spans 15 amino acids. The DNA for the CDR3 is TGTGCCTGGAGTGTATTGCGGGCTTCGGGAGAAAAACTGTTTTTT. Protein product: CAWSVLRASGEKLFF. The whole variable domain, remainder taken from reference TRBV30 and TRBJ1-4, is SQTIHQWPATLVQPVGSPLSLECTVEGTSNPNLYWYRQAAGRGLQLLFYSVGIGQISSEVPQNLSASRPQDRQFILSSKKLLLSDSGFYLCAWSVLRASGEKLFFGSGTQLSVL.

The V gene is TRBV3-1 (or the pseudogene TRBV3-2), the J gene TRBJ1-2; 9 nucleotides align to TRBD1. V shed 4 bases and J 8 bases; nucleotides not matched to a gene: 8. The germline CDR1 and CDR2 sequences are LGHDT and YNNKEL (reference sequence). This CDR3 has 14 amino acids. This CDR3 reads CASSPWTGDSGYTF. The DNA for the CDR3 is TGTGCCAGCAGCCCGTGGACAGGGGACAGCGGCTACACCTTC.

The chain carries TRBV13 and TRBJ1-4; D call uncertain. Germline CDR1 and CDR2: PRHDT and FYEKMQ (reference sequence). This CDR3 has 16 residues. V shed 2 bases and J shed 4 bases, with 14 bases lying between them. The CDR3: CASSLTISPLNEKLFF. The CDR3, as DNA: TGTGCCAGCAGCTTAACCATAAGTCCCCTTAATGAAAAACTGTTTTTT. Supplemented by reference TRBV13 and TRBJ1-4, the full variable domain reads AAGVIQSPRHLIKEKRETATLKCYPIPRHDTVYWYQQGPGQDPQFLISFYEKMQSDKGSIPDRFSAQQFSDYHSELNMSSLELGDSALYFCASSLTISPLNEKLFFGSGTQLSVL.

This clone was recorded only once. The J gene is TRBJ2-5, the V gene TRBV29-1, with a weak D call TRBD2 (7 bases). This CDR3 region has 14 residues. The germline CDR1 and CDR2 sequences are SQVTM and ANQGSEA. V lost 6 bases to trimming and J lost 4 bases, with 18 bases between them. This CDR3 reads CSVEGGAIGETQYF. The CDR3, as DNA: TGCAGCGTCGAGGGGGGGGCCATTGGAGAGACCCAGTACTTC.

V usage is TRBV12-3 or TRBV12-4 and J usage is TRBJ1-2, with TRBD1 as a possible D gene (5 bases). V was pared by 5 bases and J by 4 bases, with 8 bases between. The CDR3 covers 12 residues. DNA of the CDR3: TGTGCCAGCAGTACCGGGACCTATGGCTACACCTTC. It codes for CASSTGTYGYTF.

This rearrangement joins TRBV4-1 to TRBJ1-6, with 7 nucleotides matching TRBD1. The V gene's germline CDR1 is MGHRA and CDR2 YSYEKL. The V gene end was trimmed by 4 bases and the J gene end by 7 bases; junction bases not matched to a gene: 4. The CDR3 is 14 residues long. CDR3 in amino acids: CASSLGTDNSPLHF. CDR3 sequence (DNA): TGCGCCAGCAGCCTAGGGACAGACAATTCACCCCTCCACTTT.

This clone was found once. The same CDR3 arises from other DNA sequences in this sample as well. The V and J genes are TRBV5-1 and TRBJ1-3; D possibly corresponds to TRBD1 (5 bases). V lost 0 bases and J 0 bases, leaving 7 bases between the germline ends. This CDR3 has 15 residues. From germline, CDR1 is SGHRS and CDR2 YFSETQ. The CDR3 is CASSLGGNSGNTIYF. For the CDR3, the DNA is TGCGCCAGCAGCTTGGGGGGGAACTCTGGAAACACCATATATTTT.

V gene TRBV6-5 combines with J gene TRBJ1-2, with a possible D match to TRBD1 (5 bases). There are 13 residues in the CDR3. Germline V gene lookup returns CDR1 MNHEY and CDR2 SVGAGI. The V end was cut by 6 bases, the J end by 4 bases, with 12 bases between. The CDR3, as DNA: TGTGCCAGCAGCCAGACAGTGGGCTATGGCTACACCTTC. This translates into CASSQTVGYGYTF.

This chain uses TRBV24-1 with TRBJ1-2; D is uncertain. Trimming removed 1 base at V and 8 bases at J, with 10 bases between. The CDR3 consists of 13 residues. Germline CDR1 is KGHDR and CDR2 is SFDVKD. CDR3 amino acids: CATSDFPKEGYTF. Written as DNA, the CDR3 is TGTGCCACCAGTGATTTCCCAAAGGAAGGCTACACCTTC.

The rearrangement links TRBV25-1 to TRBJ1-6; D is unclear. Trimming cost V 3 bases and J 3 bases, with 9 bases left between them. The CDR3 spans 15 residues. Germline loops: CDR1 MGHDK, CDR2 SYGVNS. CDR3 nucleotides: TGTGCCAGCAGTGATCCCCTCAGCTATAATTCACCCCTCCACTTT. It is translated as CASSDPLSYNSPLHF.

The rearrangement uses TRBV10-3 and TRBJ1-1; D perhaps matches TRBD1 (5 bases). Germline V gene lookup returns CDR1 ENHRY and CDR2 SYGVKD. V lost 10 bases, J lost 4 bases, and 19 bases lay in between. The CDR3 totals 14 residues. The CDR3 is CATQGRGSGTEAFF. The CDR3 bases are TGTGCCACCCAGGGACGGGGATCGGGCACTGAAGCTTTCTTT.

This clone was observed once. The rearrangement joins TRBV5-4 to TRBJ1-2, with a tentative D call TRBD1 (6 bases). The CDR3 loop spans 12 amino acids. The V and J ends lost 4 bases and 8 bases respectively, with 12 bases between them. Germline lookup yields CDR1 SGHNT and CDR2 YYREEE (reference sequence). The CDR3 sequence is CASSLGQYGYTF. Here the CDR3 DNA reads TGTGCCAGCAGCCTAGGACAGTACGGCTACACCTTC.

The gene calls are TRBV19 and TRBJ2-2; possible D gene TRBD1, 5 bases. The CDR3 spans 13 residues. V shed 8 bases and J shed 5 bases, with 12 bases lying between them. Germline V gene sequence: CDR1 LNHDA, CDR2 SQIVND (reference sequence). The CDR3 DNA reads as TGTGCCAGTGGATCTACAGGAACCGGGGAGCTGTTTTTT. Its translation: CASGSTGTGELFF.

The V gene is TRBV21-1, the J gene TRBJ2-7; the table gives TRBD1 as D, unverified against the DNA. TRBV21-1 is a documented pseudogene. The CDR3 length is 12 residues. CDR3 bases: TGTGCCAGCAGTACGACAGTGTTGAAGCAGTACTTC. Residues: CASSTTVLKQYF.

CDR3 DNA sequence: TGTGCCAGTTTCTCCTGGGCGGGGGCCAACTATGGCTACACCTTC. Translated: CASFSWAGANYGYTF. The chain carries TRBV19 and TRBJ1-2; tentative D call: TRBD1 (6 bases). In germline, CDR1 is LNHDA, CDR2 SQIVND (reference sequence). Trimming cost V 8 bases and J 2 bases, with 18 bases left between them. The CDR3 runs 15 residues.

The rearrangement links TRBV4-2 to TRBJ1-2; 9 bases align to TRBD1. The CDR3 runs to 14 residues. V dropped 1 base and J dropped 6; count of bases not matched to a gene: 3. CDR1 is LGHNA and CDR2 is YNFKEQ in the germline V gene. As DNA, the CDR3 is TGTGCCAGCAGCCAAGTTGGACAGGGGCATGGCTACACCTTC. Amino acids: CASSQVGQGHGYTF.

The chain has TRBV19 and TRBJ1-1; tentative D call: TRBD1 (5 bases). CDR3 length: 11 residues. Trimming took 6 bases from V and 5 from J, leaving 7 bases between them. CDR1 and CDR2 from the germline V gene are LNHDA and SQIVND (reference sequence). This CDR3 reads CASREGTEAFF. The CDR3 nucleotides are TGTGCCAGTAGGGAGGGGACTGAAGCTTTCTTT.

This chain uses TRBV7-9 with TRBJ1-1; D ambiguous. This CDR3 region has 13 residues. Trimming removed 5 bases from V and 1 base from J, with 8 bases in between. The V gene's germline CDR1 is SEHNR and CDR2 FQNEAQ (reference sequence). The DNA for the CDR3 is TGTGCCAGCAGCCCGCGTAGGAACACTGAAGCTTTCTTT. It is translated as CASSPRRNTEAFF.